Sequencing of this T cell receptor beta chain was carried out in a study of shared clonotypes between healthy human individuals (dated by TCRdb to about 2020). Regarding the study in general: The cohort comprised a couple of women and a few men aged 18 to 49 years. For each donor, three plates each were used for CD4 naive and CD4 memory, two plates were used for CD8 naive, and one plate was used for CD8 memory. To estimate repertoire size and how much clonotype sharing occurs between individuals, the study deeply sequenced the blood TCR repertoires of roughly 5 healthy adults. Different laboratories and diverse techniques were used to prepare libraries and sequence TCR repertoires, to increase sequencing depth and limit assay-specific biases. Per donor, leukapheresis produced somewhere between about 0.8 and 9 billion PBMCs. General study outcomes and caveats: Even with the large sequencing depth, rarefaction of the sorted-subset datasets indicated that sequencing was incomplete. Only blood was sampled, and tissue TCR repertoires likely differ from those in blood. The genetic and exposure-history diversity represented was limited by the small number of donors. Naive subsets generally had larger estimated clonotype richness than memory subsets. Across a few donors, approximately 5% of naive CD4, roughly 3.5% of naive CD8, 2.3% of memory CD4, and 0.4% of memory CD8 clonotypes were shared. Higher generation probabilities were observed for clonotypes shared by all four sorted-subset donors than for non-shared clonotypes. Pairwise subsampling led to the expectation that sequencing depth would affect the degree of clonotype sharing among donors.

On this clone: The clone's antigen remains unknown. Base qualities were left out, and no much larger clone turns up one base away.

Healthy HIV-negative adults with no recently reported acute infections or vaccinations were included as donors. Every donor was a Caucasian adult living in Nashville, Tennessee, USA. Magnetic negative selection was used to enrich CD4+ T cells, after which naive cells were positively selected on CD45RA and the negative fraction became the memory subset. Blood was collected by leukapheresis, and PBMCs were isolated by Ficoll-Histopaque density gradient centrifugation and then cryopreserved in liquid nitrogen vapor phase. Analytical flow cytometry was used to check the purity and quantity of each magnetically sorted T cell population. Each sorted fraction had its genomic DNA isolated and then quantified by UV absorbance on a Nanodrop 2000c. Using the deep immunoSEQ assay, TCR CDR3 regions were amplified from genomic DNA by multiplex PCR. Genomic DNA extracted from each cell subset was distributed evenly over all wells of several immunoSEQ 96-well plates, and each plate served as one replicate. For sorted subsets, 200 to 250 ng of genomic DNA, equivalent to 25,000 to 35,000 T cell genomes, went into each replicate PCR. Purified libraries were measured with a Qubit 3.0 fluorometer, size-checked on a Bioanalyzer 2100, and measured again with the KAPA Library Quantification kit. Every immunoSEQ 96-well plate was sequenced on a dedicated single-read 150-cycle Illumina NextSeq 550 flow cell. In the authors' own workflow: Because the immunoSEQ output held only junctional sequences and lacked quality scores, the filtering could not match the filtering applied to full-length reads. To assign V/J genes and CDR3, sequences were annotated using PyIR, a Python wrapper for IgBLAST v1.9, with IMGT germline references. Reads were filtered out if the reads had weak V/J assignments (E-value above 1e-6), no CDR3, stop codons, out-of-frame junctions, or ambiguous translated residues. V3J clonotypes were defined as sequences sharing an identical inferred V gene, J gene, and CDR3 amino acid sequence. Percentage overlap between repertoires was computed as shared unique clonotypes divided by the size of the smaller repertoire. Three approaches were used to assess repertoire richness: RTK rarefaction, the Chao1 estimator, and Recon v2.1 estimates of unobserved clonotypes. OLGA was used to compute generation probabilities for all TCRbeta clonotypes that the gDNA method yielded from a few donors. Sourced from immuneACCESS, this table was stored by TCRdb with only in-frame sequences that have V and J called. A share of the clones is absent; for the studies checked, an unresolved V gene accounts for under half, and the remainder has no known explanation. The D gene and trimming were derived from the DNA, and the V and J assignments and clone size from that table. This sample gives around 200,000 clones in total; approximately 62% of them show up just once. About 10% of the sample is taken by the ten largest.

The CDR3 contains 13 residues, cysteine and phenylalanine counted. The retained sequence is limited to the CDR3, 39 bases, with the frame set at the first base. A distance of 10 bases separates the germline ends of V and J, which lose 6 bases and 2 bases respectively. CDR1 is given as MRHNA and CDR2 as SNTAGT, both from the germline V gene. The receptor chain draws on TRBV6-4 and TRBJ1-2; matching of 5 bases hints at TRBD1 as the D gene. Sequencing was done on a sample of memory CD4+ T cells sorted from blood. The cell subset or site label here, explained by the study, means: CD45RA-negative fraction. This TCR was sampled from a man younger than 40 in good health. The nucleotides read TGTGCCAGCAGGAGGGGCGGCAACTATGGCTACACCTTC. Its translation reads: CASRRGGNYGYTF.